These 5 T cell receptor beta chains originate from one sample sequenced in a study of Ad26.COV2.S vaccination and SARS-CoV-2 variants. Sequenced by immunoSEQ multiplex PCR; TCRdb stores in-frame clones only, minus some. The sample consists of roughly 700,000 clones, 89% of them appearing once. As to treatment: over 15 received Ad26.COV2.S at low or high dose, single or two shots; about five received placebo; per-sample allocation not given. Day 63 after the first injection of vaccine or placebo was the sampling time. This material consisted of peripheral blood, taken in a trial of Ad26.COV2.S vaccine versus placebo. The receptors stem from a person between 18 and 60 years old who received the Ad26.COV2.S COVID-19 vaccine or a placebo.

The chain carries TRBV29-1 and TRBJ2-1; D may correspond to TRBD1 or TRBD2 (5 bases each). V was pared by 7 bases and J by 5 bases, with 24 bases between. This CDR3 region has 16 residues. Germline V CDR1 and CDR2: SQVTM, ANQGSEA. CDR3 region: CSASNGAGTVNNEQFF. The CDR3 DNA sequence: TGCAGCGCCTCGAACGGGGCAGGGACGGTAAACAATGAGCAGTTCTTC.

This clone was counted once. V usage is TRBV27 and J usage is TRBJ2-7; D assignment may be TRBD1 or TRBD2 (5 bases each). The V gene lost 5 bases and the J gene lost 7 bases, with 18 bases spanning the gap. Germline V CDR1 and CDR2: MNHEY, SMNVEV (reference sequence). This CDR3 is 14 amino acids long. The CDR3, as DNA: TGTGCCAGCAGTCCTCTGGGACGGACTGGGGAGCAGTACTTC. As protein: CASSPLGRTGEQYF.

This sequence joins TRBV7-9 and TRBJ2-3; D possibly corresponds to TRBD1 (5 bases). CDR3 length: 16 residues. The V and J ends lost 4 bases and 2 bases respectively, with 16 bases between them. Germline CDR1 and CDR2: SEHNR and FQNEAQ (reference sequence). This CDR3 is CASSSLRGKDTDTQYF. The CDR3 bases are TGTGCCAGCAGCTCACTTAGGGGCAAAGACACAGATACGCAGTATTTT.

Concerning this clone itself: Germline and junction disagree at one end, which may indicate a read error. The DNA of the CDR3 is TGTGCCAGCAGCTTGGACAGGGCTGATTCGTGGGGTTTT. It specifies CASSLDRADSWGF. J is TRBJ2-3 and V is TRBV5-6, with TRBD1 as a possible D gene (6 bases). CDR3 size: 13 residues. Germline-derived CDR1 and CDR2 are SGHDT and YYEEEE.

This clone was recorded a few times. The chain couples TRBV10-1 to TRBJ2-7, with TRBD1 identical over 7 bases. Trimming removed 6 bases from V and 2 bases from J; junction bases left unmatched: 7. CDR1 WNHNN and CDR2 SYGVQD come from the germline V gene (reference sequence). The CDR3 has 14 amino acids. In DNA form, the CDR3 reads TGCGCCAGCAGCGCTGGACAGGCCCCCTACGAGCAGTACTTC. It is translated as CASSAGQAPYEQYF.